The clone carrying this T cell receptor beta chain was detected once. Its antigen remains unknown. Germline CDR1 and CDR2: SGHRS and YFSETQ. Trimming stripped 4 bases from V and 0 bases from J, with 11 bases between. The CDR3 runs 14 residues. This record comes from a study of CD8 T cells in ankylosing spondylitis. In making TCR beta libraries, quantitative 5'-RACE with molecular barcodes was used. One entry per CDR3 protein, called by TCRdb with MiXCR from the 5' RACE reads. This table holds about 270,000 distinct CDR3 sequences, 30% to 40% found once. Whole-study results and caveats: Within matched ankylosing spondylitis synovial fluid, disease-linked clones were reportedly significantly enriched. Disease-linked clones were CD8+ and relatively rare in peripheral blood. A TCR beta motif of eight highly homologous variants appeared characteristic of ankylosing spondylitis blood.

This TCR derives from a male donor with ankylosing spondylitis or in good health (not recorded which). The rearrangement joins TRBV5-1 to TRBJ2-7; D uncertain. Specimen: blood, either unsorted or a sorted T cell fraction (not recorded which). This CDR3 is CASSPAASSYEQYF. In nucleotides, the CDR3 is TGCGCCAGCAGCCCCGCGGCCAGCTCCTACGAGCAGTACTTC.